The source of this T cell receptor (beta chain) is a study of cytomegalovirus exposure and HLA in healthy donors. It was with 60 Vbeta and 13 Jbeta primers that the PCR ran. Clones were sequenced by immunoSEQ multiplex PCR, and TCRdb holds only the in-frame ones, with some missing. The table shows over 100,000 clones, with about 70% occurring only once. A remark on this clone: The antigen is not known. At the DNA level, this CDR3 is encoded by other sequences in the same sample as well.

Study results and limitations: Highest at DRB1 and lowest at HLA-C, TCR association rates differed among HLA loci in a later analysis.

This TCR was recovered from a woman between 35 and 50 years old in good health and CMV-seropositive. The sequencing sample was made of PBMCs.

CDR3 nucleotides: TGTGCCAGCAGCTTCGCCGGGAACACCGGGGAGCTGTTTTTT. Protein: CASSFAGNTGELFF. The V call is TRBV7-2, the J call TRBJ2-2; no clear D. This CDR3 has 14 amino acids. V shed 3 bases and J shed 1 base, with 6 bases lying between them. Germline V gives CDR1 SGHTA, CDR2 FQGNSA.